This TCR beta chain derives from a study of vaccination effects on CD4 cells after COVID-19. Whole-study findings and limits: In convalescents, post-vaccine spike-reactive clones were mainly new clones induced by vaccination.

The CDR3 is made up of 11 amino acids. V was trimmed by 3 bases and J by 4 bases, leaving 3 bases between them. CDR1 is SEHNR and CDR2 is FQNEAQ in the germline V gene (reference sequence). An approximately 10-day culture period preceded the isolation of CD4+ T cells. Repertoires were generated with immunoSEQ multiplex PCR, while TCRdb's copy carries only in-frame clones and drops some. Found here are tens of thousands of clones, approximately 74% of them singletons; the top ten hold about 9%. Comment on this clone: The antigen is undetermined.

This clonotype was obtained from a human donor who had a prior SARS-CoV-2 infection. V is TRBV7-9 and J is TRBJ1-2; D gene ambiguous. Material: CD4+ T cells from PBMCs cultured without peptide, obtained before COVID-19 vaccination. The CDR3 sequence: CASSLFYGYTF. DNA of the CDR3: TGTGCCAGCAGCTTGTTCTATGGCTACACCTTC.